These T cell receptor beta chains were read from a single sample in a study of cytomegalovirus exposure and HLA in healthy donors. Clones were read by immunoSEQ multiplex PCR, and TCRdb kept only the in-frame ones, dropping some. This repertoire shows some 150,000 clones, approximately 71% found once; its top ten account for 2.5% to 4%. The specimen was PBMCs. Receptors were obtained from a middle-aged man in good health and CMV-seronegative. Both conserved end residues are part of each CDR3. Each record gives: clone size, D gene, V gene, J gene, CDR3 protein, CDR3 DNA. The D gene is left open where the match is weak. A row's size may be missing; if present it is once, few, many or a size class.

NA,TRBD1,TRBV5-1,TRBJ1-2,CASSLGTGVAYGYTF,TGCGCCAGCAGCTTGGGGACAGGGGTAGCCTATGGCTACACCTTC
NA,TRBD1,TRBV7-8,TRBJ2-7,CASSRDSSYEQYF,TGTGCCAGCAGCCGGGACAGCTCCTACGAGCAGTACTTC
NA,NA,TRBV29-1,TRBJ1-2,CSVEIIPGSYNYGYTF,TGCAGCGTTGAGATCATACCGGGATCCTATAACTATGGCTACACCTTC
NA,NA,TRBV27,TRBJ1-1,CASSLSRQSGAAFF,TGTGCCAGCAGTTTATCGCGCCAATCAGGGGCAGCTTTCTTT
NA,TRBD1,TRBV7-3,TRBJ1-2,CASSPDRFNYGYTF,TGTGCCAGCAGCCCGGACAGGTTTAACTATGGCTACACCTTC
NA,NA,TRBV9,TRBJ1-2,CASSVAVGGDGYTF,TGTGCCAGCAGCGTAGCTGTTGGGGGCGATGGCTACACCTTC
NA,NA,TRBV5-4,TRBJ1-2,CASSPDSNYGYTF,TGTGCCAGCAGCCCGGACTCTAACTATGGCTACACCTTC
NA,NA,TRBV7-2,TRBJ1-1,CASSRPGRANTEAFF,TGTGCCAGCAGCCGGCCCGGCAGGGCGAACACTGAAGCTTTCTTT
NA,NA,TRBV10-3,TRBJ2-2,CAISESRGDTGELFF,TGTGCCATCAGTGAGTCAAGGGGTGACACCGGGGAGCTGTTTTTT
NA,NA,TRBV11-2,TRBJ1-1,CASSGEVGTEAFF,TGTGCCAGCAGCGGGGAGGTCGGCACTGAAGCTTTCTTT
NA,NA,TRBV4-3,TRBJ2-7,CDSSQGRTGGYEQYF,TGCGACAGCAGCCAGGGGAGGACAGGAGGCTACGAGCAGTACTTC
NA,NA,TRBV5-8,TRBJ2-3,CASSFRGFSTDTQYF,TGTGCCAGCAGCTTTAGGGGCTTTAGCACAGATACGCAGTATTTT
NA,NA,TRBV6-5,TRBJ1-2,CASSRGIPYGYTF,TGTGCCAGCAGCCGGGGAATCCCCTATGGCTACACCTTC
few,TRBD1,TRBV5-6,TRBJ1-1,CASSLRTGGTEAFF,TGTGCCAGCAGTTTGAGGACAGGGGGCACTGAAGCTTTCTTT
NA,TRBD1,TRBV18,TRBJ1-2,CASSPGTVYGYTF,TGTGCCAGCTCACCTGGGACAGTCTATGGCTACACCTTC
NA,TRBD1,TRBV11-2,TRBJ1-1,CASSLGQGITEAFF,TGTGCCAGCAGCTTGGGACAGGGGATTACTGAAGCTTTCTTT
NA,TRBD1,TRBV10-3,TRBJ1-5,CAISGTGHNQPQHF,TGTGCCATCAGTGGGACAGGGCACAATCAGCCCCAGCATTTT
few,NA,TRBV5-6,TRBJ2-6,CASSLGTTSGANVLTF,TGTGCCAGCAGCTTGGGCACTACCTCTGGGGCCAACGTCCTGACTTTC
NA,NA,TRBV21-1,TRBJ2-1,CASSPIRAGGSNEQFF,TGTGCCAGCAGTCCTATTCGAGCGGGGGGAAGCAATGAGCAGTTCTTC
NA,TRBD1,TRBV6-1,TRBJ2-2,CASSQGDRVWTGELFF,TGTGCCAGCAGTCAAGGGGACAGGGTGTGGACCGGGGAGCTGTTTTTT
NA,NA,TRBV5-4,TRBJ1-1,CASSLGENRQEPPFF,TGTGCCAGCAGCTTGGGGGAGAATAGACAGGAGCCGCCCTTCTTT
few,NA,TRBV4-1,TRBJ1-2,CASSHFWGDNYGYTF,TGTGCCAGCAGCCACTTCTGGGGGGACAACTATGGCTACACCTTC
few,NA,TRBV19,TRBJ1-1,CASSVVSGITEAFF,TGTGCCAGTAGTGTGGTCTCAGGGATCACTGAAGCTTTCTTT
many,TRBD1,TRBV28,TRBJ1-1,CASSWDRGHTEAFF,TGTGCCAGCAGTTGGGACAGGGGGCACACTGAAGCTTTCTTT
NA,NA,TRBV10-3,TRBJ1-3,CAISEAGTWTDSGNTIYF,TGTGCCATCAGTGAGGCCGGGACATGGACCGACTCTGGAAACACCATATATTTT
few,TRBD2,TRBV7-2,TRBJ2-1,CASSDSGSQYNEQFF,TGTGCCAGCAGTGATAGCGGGTCTCAATACAATGAGCAGTTCTTC
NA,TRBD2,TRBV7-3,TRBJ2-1,CASSLTAAGGRNEQFF,TGTGCCAGCAGCTTAACGGCGGCGGGGGGGCGGAATGAGCAGTTCTTC
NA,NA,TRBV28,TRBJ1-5,CASRNTGQPQHF,TGTGCCAGCAGAAATACGGGTCAGCCCCAGCATTTT
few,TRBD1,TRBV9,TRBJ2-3,CASNDRDRAPDTQYF,TGTGCCAGCAACGACCGGGACAGGGCCCCAGATACGCAGTATTTT
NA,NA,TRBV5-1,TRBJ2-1,CASSPIRVYNEQFF,TGCGCCAGCAGCCCAATCAGGGTTTACAATGAGCAGTTCTTC
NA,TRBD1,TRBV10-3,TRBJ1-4,CAISELPGQGEKLFF,TGTGCCATCAGTGAGCTTCCGGGACAGGGGGAAAAACTGTTTTTT
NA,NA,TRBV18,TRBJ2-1,CASSPDSNEQFF,TGTGCCAGCTCACCGGACAGTAATGAGCAGTTCTTC
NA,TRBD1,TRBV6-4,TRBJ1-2,CASRPGQGGPDYGYTF,TGTGCCAGCAGGCCGGGACAGGGTGGCCCTGACTATGGCTACACCTTC
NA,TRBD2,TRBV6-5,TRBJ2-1,CASSLSREGPYNEQFF,TGTGCCAGCAGTTTATCAAGGGAGGGTCCCTACAATGAGCAGTTCTTC
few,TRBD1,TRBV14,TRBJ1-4,CASSRMGSGGNEKLFF,TGTGCCAGCAGCCGTATGGGGTCAGGGGGTAATGAAAAACTGTTTTTT
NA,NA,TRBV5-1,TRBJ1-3,CASSLEGGSGNTIYF,TGCGCCAGCAGCTTGGAGGGGGGGTCCGGAAACACCATATATTTT
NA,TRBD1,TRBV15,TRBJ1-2,CATSSDRVTAASPYGYTF,TGTGCCACCAGTAGCGACAGGGTAACCGCGGCTAGCCCCTATGGCTACACCTTC
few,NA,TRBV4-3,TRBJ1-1,CASSQEGRGDTEAFF,TGCGCCAGCAGCCAAGAGGGCAGGGGCGACACTGAAGCTTTCTTT
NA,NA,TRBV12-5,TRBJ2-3,CASGYGRSTDTQYF,TGTGCTAGTGGTTACGGCAGGAGCACAGATACGCAGTATTTT
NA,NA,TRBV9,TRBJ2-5,CASSVARESVETQYF,TGTGCCAGCAGCGTAGCTCGGGAATCGGTGGAGACCCAGTACTTC
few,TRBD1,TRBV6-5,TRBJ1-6,CASSIGTANSPLHF,TGTGCCAGCAGTATCGGGACAGCAAATTCACCCCTCCACTTT